These T cell receptor beta chains were read from a single sample in a study of early T cells in non-severe SARS-CoV-2 infection. MiXCR, applied by TCRdb to the 5' RACE reads, yields one record per CDR3 protein. This table has some 32,000 distinct CDR3 sequences, around 7% appearing once. The specimen was whole blood. All receptors come from an adult who was a healthcare worker with PCR-confirmed SARS-CoV-2 infection or an uninfected control (not recorded which). Both conserved end residues are part of each CDR3. Fields, in order: CDR3 DNA, CDR3 protein, clone size, V gene, D gene, J gene. A D gene is named only where the DNA matches it firmly. The size entry is marked missing in some rows and otherwise reads once, few, many or a size class.

CDR3 DNA: TGTGCCAGCAGTTTAGGAAGCTCTGGGGCCAACGTCCTGACTTTC
CDR3 protein: CASSLGSSGANVLTF
clone size: many
V gene: TRBV27
D gene: -
J gene: TRBJ2-6

CDR3 DNA: TGTGCCAGCAGTTACTCGGGACTAGCGGGCTTATCCTACAATGAGCAGTTCTTC
CDR3 protein: CASSYSGLAGLSYNEQFF
clone size: many
V gene: TRBV6-6
D gene: TRBD2
J gene: TRBJ2-1

CDR3 DNA: TGTGCCAGCAGCGGCACTAGGAACACTGAAGCTTTCTTT
CDR3 protein: CASSGTRNTEAFF
clone size: -
V gene: TRBV11-2
D gene: -
J gene: TRBJ1-1

CDR3 DNA: TGTGCCAGCAGCTTAACTAGGAACAATGAGCAGTTCTTC
CDR3 protein: CASSLTRNNEQFF
clone size: -
V gene: TRBV7-3
D gene: -
J gene: TRBJ2-1

CDR3 DNA: TGCAGTGCCCCCGAGGGATCGGCCCAAGAGACCCAGTACTTC
CDR3 protein: CSAPEGSAQETQYF
clone size: few
V gene: TRBV20-1
D gene: -
J gene: TRBJ2-5

CDR3 DNA: TGTGCCAGCAGCCAGGGACTAGCGGGAGGCGTGAAGTTCTTC
CDR3 protein: CASSQGLAGGVKFF
clone size: many
V gene: TRBV12-3/TRBV12-4
D gene: TRBD2
J gene: TRBJ2-1

CDR3 DNA: TGTGCCAGCAGTTTAGGAGCGGGAGGGCCTACCAGGAATGAGCAGTTCTTC
CDR3 protein: CASSLGAGGPTRNEQFF
clone size: few
V gene: TRBV28
D gene: TRBD2
J gene: TRBJ2-1

CDR3 DNA: TGTGCCAGCAGCTTAGGTGGCGTAGCGCAAGCTTTCTTT
CDR3 protein: CASSLGGVAQAFF
clone size: -
V gene: TRBV7-8
D gene: -
J gene: TRBJ1-1

CDR3 DNA: TGCGCCAGCAGCTTGGGAGAGGGGCTTCTCTACAATGAGCAGTTCTTC
CDR3 protein: CASSLGEGLLYNEQFF
clone size: many
V gene: TRBV5-1
D gene: -
J gene: TRBJ2-1

CDR3 DNA: TGTGCCAGCAGCCAGGCGACCACAGATACGCAGTATTTT
CDR3 protein: CASSQATTDTQYF
clone size: -
V gene: TRBV3-1
D gene: -
J gene: TRBJ2-3

CDR3 DNA: TGTGCCAGCAGTAACCCACCCCGCGACTGGGTCTACAATGAGCAGTTCTTC
CDR3 protein: CASSNPPRDWVYNEQFF
clone size: once
V gene: TRBV27
D gene: -
J gene: TRBJ2-1

CDR3 DNA: TGTGCCTGGAGTGTACGTGCCGGGGGCGGAGATACGCAGTATTTT
CDR3 protein: CAWSVRAGGGDTQYF
clone size: many
V gene: TRBV30
D gene: -
J gene: TRBJ2-3

CDR3 DNA: TGTGCCAGTAGTTTGGGACTAGCGGAGGTCGGGGAGCTGTTTTTT
CDR3 protein: CASSLGLAEVGELFF
clone size: -
V gene: TRBV19
D gene: TRBD2
J gene: TRBJ2-2

CDR3 DNA: TGCGCCAGCAGCTTCGGACTAGCGGGGGGCCAGCCTTACGAGCAGTACTTC
CDR3 protein: CASSFGLAGGQPYEQYF
clone size: few
V gene: TRBV5-1
D gene: TRBD2
J gene: TRBJ2-7

CDR3 DNA: TGTGCCAGCAGAGTAACTAGCGCAAGCTCCTACAATGAGCAGTTCTTC
CDR3 protein: CASRVTSASSYNEQFF
clone size: many
V gene: TRBV6-1
D gene: TRBD2
J gene: TRBJ2-1

CDR3 DNA: TGCAGCAGCGGGGGATACAATGAGCAGTTCTTC
CDR3 protein: CSSGGYNEQFF
clone size: many
V gene: TRBV20-1
D gene: TRBD2
J gene: TRBJ2-1

CDR3 DNA: TGTGCCAGCTCTCAGAGTCAGGGAGACACAGATACGCAGTATTTT
CDR3 protein: CASSQSQGDTDTQYF
clone size: many
V gene: TRBV18
D gene: -
J gene: TRBJ2-3

CDR3 DNA: TGTGCCAGCAGCTCCCGACTAAGGGGAAACAATGAGCAGTTCTTC
CDR3 protein: CASSSRLRGNNEQFF
clone size: few
V gene: TRBV28
D gene: -
J gene: TRBJ2-1

CDR3 DNA: TGTGCCAGCAGCCAAACGACAGGGCCCTCTGGGGCCAACGTCCTGACTTTC
CDR3 protein: CASSQTTGPSGANVLTF
clone size: -
V gene: TRBV4-2
D gene: TRBD1
J gene: TRBJ2-6

CDR3 DNA: TGTGCCAGCAGCTTATTTTCATATGGGGTCGAATCACCCCTCCACTTT
CDR3 protein: CASSLFSYGVESPLHF
clone size: many
V gene: TRBV7-8
D gene: -
J gene: TRBJ1-6

CDR3 DNA: TGTGCCAGCAGTCAACTAGTGACCCCGCGAGAGCAGTACTTC
CDR3 protein: CASSQLVTPREQYF
clone size: many
V gene: TRBV12-3/TRBV12-4
D gene: -
J gene: TRBJ2-7

CDR3 DNA: TGTGCCAGCAGCCCCGCCACCGGAGCGGGGCACTACGAGCAGTACTTC
CDR3 protein: CASSPATGAGHYEQYF
clone size: -
V gene: TRBV4-2
D gene: TRBD2
J gene: TRBJ2-7

CDR3 DNA: TGTGCCAGCAGCCCAAGGCGGGGGCGTCTGGACAATGAGCAGTTCTTC
CDR3 protein: CASSPRRGRLDNEQFF
clone size: many
V gene: TRBV7-9
D gene: -
J gene: TRBJ2-1

CDR3 DNA: TGTGCCAGCAGCTTTAGAGAGACCCAGTACTTC
CDR3 protein: CASSFRETQYF
clone size: many
V gene: TRBV7-9
D gene: -
J gene: TRBJ2-5

CDR3 DNA: TGTGCCAGCAGCTTATCGGGACTCTTCCAAAACAGCGAGCAGTACTTC
CDR3 protein: CASSLSGLFQNSEQYF
clone size: -
V gene: TRBV7-9
D gene: -
J gene: TRBJ2-7

CDR3 DNA: TGTGCCAGCAGCTTCCAAGCGAGGGTGGCCACAGATACGCAGTATTTT
CDR3 protein: CASSFQARVATDTQYF
clone size: many
V gene: TRBV7-6
D gene: -
J gene: TRBJ2-3

CDR3 DNA: TGTGCCAGTAGTATAGATCTGGGACAGGGAGGTAGGAATGAGCAGTTCTTC
CDR3 protein: CASSIDLGQGGRNEQFF
clone size: many
V gene: TRBV19
D gene: TRBD1
J gene: TRBJ2-1

CDR3 DNA: TGCGCCAGCAGCGAACAAGGACAGGGGCTAAATTCACCCCTCCACTTT
CDR3 protein: CASSEQGQGLNSPLHF
clone size: many
V gene: TRBV5-1
D gene: TRBD1
J gene: TRBJ1-6

CDR3 DNA: TGCAGCGTTGGACAGGATAGCACAGATACGCAGTATTTT
CDR3 protein: CSVGQDSTDTQYF
clone size: -
V gene: TRBV29-1
D gene: -
J gene: TRBJ2-3

CDR3 DNA: TGTGCCAGCGGCCGTAACCTTGGGGCCAGCGGGGAGCTGTTTTTT
CDR3 protein: CASGRNLGASGELFF
clone size: few
V gene: TRBV12-3/TRBV12-4
D gene: -
J gene: TRBJ2-2

CDR3 DNA: TGTGCCAGCAGCCAAGGGACAGCCCTTAGCTCCTATAATTCACCCCTCCACTTT
CDR3 protein: CASSQGTALSSYNSPLHF
clone size: many
V gene: TRBV14
D gene: -
J gene: TRBJ1-6

CDR3 DNA: TGTGCCAGCAGCTTCCAGGGGCTAGCGGGAAACAATGAGCAGTTCTTC
CDR3 protein: CASSFQGLAGNNEQFF
clone size: many
V gene: TRBV9
D gene: TRBD2
J gene: TRBJ2-1

CDR3 DNA: TGCAGTGCTAGAGCGGAGGGGCTTGGCTACACCTTC
CDR3 protein: CSARAEGLGYTF
clone size: many
V gene: TRBV20-1
D gene: -
J gene: TRBJ1-2

CDR3 DNA: TGTGCCAGCAGTGCCTACCCACTAGCGGGAAGCACAGATACGCAGTATTTT
CDR3 protein: CASSAYPLAGSTDTQYF
clone size: many
V gene: TRBV2
D gene: TRBD2
J gene: TRBJ2-3

CDR3 DNA: TGTGCCAGCAGGTCCGCAGGCGGAGATACTGGGGCCAACGTCCTGACTTTC
CDR3 protein: CASRSAGGDTGANVLTF
clone size: many
V gene: TRBV6-1
D gene: -
J gene: TRBJ2-6

CDR3 DNA: TGTGCCAGCAGGCCGACAGGGTTTAATCAGCCCCAGCATTTT
CDR3 protein: CASRPTGFNQPQHF
clone size: many
V gene: TRBV6-1
D gene: TRBD1
J gene: TRBJ1-5

CDR3 DNA: TGCAGTGCTCGGCCTAGGGGGCAGGGCTCCTATAATTCACCCCTCCACTTT
CDR3 protein: CSARPRGQGSYNSPLHF
clone size: many
V gene: TRBV20-1
D gene: TRBD1
J gene: TRBJ1-6

CDR3 DNA: TGCAGTGCTAGGGTCCCGGGGGCGTCCGGCTACACCTTC
CDR3 protein: CSARVPGASGYTF
clone size: few
V gene: TRBV20-1
D gene: -
J gene: TRBJ1-2

CDR3 DNA: TGCAGTGCCGCCCGGGACAGCGCTCAAGAGACCCAGTACTTC
CDR3 protein: CSAARDSAQETQYF
clone size: many
V gene: TRBV20-1
D gene: TRBD1
J gene: TRBJ2-5

CDR3 DNA: TGTGCCAGCAGTCGGACAGGGGACTCCTACAATGAGCAGTTCTTC
CDR3 protein: CASSRTGDSYNEQFF
clone size: many
V gene: TRBV14
D gene: TRBD1
J gene: TRBJ2-1

CDR3 DNA: TGTGCCAGCAGCGTGACTAGCGGGTTCTACGAGCAGTACTTC
CDR3 protein: CASSVTSGFYEQYF
clone size: many
V gene: TRBV11-2
D gene: TRBD2
J gene: TRBJ2-7

CDR3 DNA: TGTGCCAGCTCACCACCTACGGGACTAGCAGGGAATGAGCAGTTCTTC
CDR3 protein: CASSPPTGLAGNEQFF
clone size: many
V gene: TRBV18
D gene: TRBD2
J gene: TRBJ2-1

CDR3 DNA: TGTGCCACCAGCCCTGGGACAGGAGATACCGGGGAGCTGTTTTTT
CDR3 protein: CATSPGTGDTGELFF
clone size: many
V gene: TRBV15
D gene: TRBD1
J gene: TRBJ2-2

CDR3 DNA: TGTGCCAGCAGTTCCCGGGACAGTTCCTCCGAGCAGTACTTC
CDR3 protein: CASSSRDSSSEQYF
clone size: many
V gene: TRBV12-3/TRBV12-4
D gene: TRBD1
J gene: TRBJ2-7

CDR3 DNA: TGTGCCAGTACCAGGGGAGGTCCTACGTATGAGCAGTTCTTC
CDR3 protein: CASTRGGPTYEQFF
clone size: -
V gene: TRBV19
D gene: -
J gene: TRBJ2-1

CDR3 DNA: TGTGCCAGCAGCCACCCTAGCGGGGGGTCGTCCTACAATGAGCAGTTCTTC
CDR3 protein: CASSHPSGGSSYNEQFF
clone size: many
V gene: TRBV4-2
D gene: TRBD2
J gene: TRBJ2-1

CDR3 DNA: TGTGCCATCCGTGACCTTGGCTCGGGGAATTCACCCCTCCACTTT
CDR3 protein: CAIRDLGSGNSPLHF
clone size: many
V gene: TRBV10-3
D gene: -
J gene: TRBJ1-6

CDR3 DNA: TGTGCCAGCAGTACCTGGACTAGCGGGCCCGGGGATACGCAGTATTTT
CDR3 protein: CASSTWTSGPGDTQYF
clone size: many
V gene: TRBV27
D gene: TRBD2
J gene: TRBJ2-3

CDR3 DNA: TGTGCCAGCACCCTACAGGGGTGGGGCTACACCTTC
CDR3 protein: CASTLQGWGYTF
clone size: many
V gene: TRBV7-2
D gene: TRBD1
J gene: TRBJ1-2

CDR3 DNA: TGTGCCAGCAGCTCCCCGGACAGCACTGGAAACTATGGCTACACCTTC
CDR3 protein: CASSSPDSTGNYGYTF
clone size: -
V gene: TRBV7-9
D gene: -
J gene: TRBJ1-2

CDR3 DNA: TGTGCCAGCAGCTTCCGGGGTACATCCTACGAGCAGTACTTC
CDR3 protein: CASSFRGTSYEQYF
clone size: -
V gene: TRBV11-2
D gene: -
J gene: TRBJ2-7

CDR3 DNA: TGTGCCAGCAGCCCCTCTAGGAATGAGCAGTTCTTC
CDR3 protein: CASSPSRNEQFF
clone size: few
V gene: TRBV11-3
D gene: -
J gene: TRBJ2-1

CDR3 DNA: TGTGCCAGCAGCTTAACTAGTACCGGGAGGAAGGCAGATACGCAGTATTTT
CDR3 protein: CASSLTSTGRKADTQYF
clone size: many
V gene: TRBV7-3
D gene: TRBD2
J gene: TRBJ2-3

CDR3 DNA: TGTGCCAGCAGGCCCCAGGATGGATCACCCCTCCACTTT
CDR3 protein: CASRPQDGSPLHF
clone size: many
V gene: TRBV12-3/TRBV12-4
D gene: -
J gene: TRBJ1-6

CDR3 DNA: TGCGCCAGCAGGCCTAGCGGGGGGTTCACAGATACGCAGTATTTT
CDR3 protein: CASRPSGGFTDTQYF
clone size: few
V gene: TRBV5-1
D gene: TRBD2
J gene: TRBJ2-3

CDR3 DNA: TGTGCCAGCAGCCTCCGTGGGGACAGAAACACTGAAGCTTTCTTT
CDR3 protein: CASSLRGDRNTEAFF
clone size: few
V gene: TRBV5-4
D gene: TRBD1
J gene: TRBJ1-1

CDR3 DNA: TGTGCCAGCGCTATCGGTGGTGAGCAGTTCTTC
CDR3 protein: CASAIGGEQFF
clone size: many
V gene: TRBV12-3/TRBV12-4
D gene: -
J gene: TRBJ2-1

CDR3 DNA: TGTGCCAGCAGTTACCGCCTGACTAGCGGGATACTCGGGTACTTC
CDR3 protein: CASSYRLTSGILGYF
clone size: few
V gene: TRBV6-2/TRBV6-3
D gene: TRBD2
J gene: TRBJ2-7